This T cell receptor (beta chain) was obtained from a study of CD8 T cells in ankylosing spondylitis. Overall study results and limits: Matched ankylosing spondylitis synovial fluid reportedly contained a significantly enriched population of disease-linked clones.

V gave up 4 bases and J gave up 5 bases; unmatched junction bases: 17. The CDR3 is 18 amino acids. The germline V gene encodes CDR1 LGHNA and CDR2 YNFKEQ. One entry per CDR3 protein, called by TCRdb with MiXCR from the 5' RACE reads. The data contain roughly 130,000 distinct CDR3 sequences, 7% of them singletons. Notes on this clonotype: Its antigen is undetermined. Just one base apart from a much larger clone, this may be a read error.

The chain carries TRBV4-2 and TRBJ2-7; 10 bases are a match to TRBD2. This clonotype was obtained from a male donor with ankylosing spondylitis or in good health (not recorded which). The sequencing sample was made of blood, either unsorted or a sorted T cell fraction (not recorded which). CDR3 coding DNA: TGTGCCAGCAGCCCCGATGCCCCGGCCCTAGCGGGAGTCCACGAGCAGTACTTC. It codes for CASSPDAPALAGVHEQYF.